Listed below are T cell receptor beta chains from one sample, sequenced in a study of cytomegalovirus exposure and HLA in healthy donors. TCRdb's table, derived via immunoSEQ multiplex PCR, lists solely in-frame clones and lacks some. The sample includes around 160,000 clones, 75% to 90% of them seen just once. Sequencing was performed on PBMCs. The receptors here all came from a man aged 45-65 years in good health and CMV-seropositive. The CDR3 runs from the conserved cysteine through the conserved F or W. A D gene is named only where the DNA matches it firmly. For some rows the clone size is stated as once, few or many, or as a class when expanded; others skip it.

v_call	j_call	clone_size	d_call	cdr3_aa	cdr3_nt
TRBV28	TRBJ1-5	-	TRBD1	CATTDRVEGNQPQHF	TGTGCCACCACGGACAGGGTCGAAGGCAATCAGCCCCAGCATTTT
TRBV10-3	TRBJ2-7	-	-	CAITKGANYEQYF	TGTGCCATCACTAAGGGAGCTAACTACGAGCAGTACTTC
TRBV4-2	TRBJ2-2	-	TRBD1	CASSLGTEIGELFF	TGTGCCAGCAGCCTCGGGACAGAGATAGGGGAGCTGTTTTTT
TRBV11-2	TRBJ2-7	-	-	CASSLRDSFTEQYF	TGTGCCAGCAGCCTCCGGGACTCCTTTACGGAGCAGTACTTC
TRBV5-3	TRBJ1-1	few	-	CARRSPDTEAFF	TGTGCCAGAAGATCGCCGGACACTGAAGCTTTCTTT
TRBV5-1	TRBJ2-1	-	-	CASSLHGSSYNEQFF	TGCGCCAGCAGCTTACACGGGAGCTCCTACAATGAGCAGTTCTTC
TRBV5-6	TRBJ1-6	-	-	CASSLISLSNSPLHF	TGTGCCAGCAGCTTGATTTCCCTAAGTAATTCACCCCTCCACTTT
TRBV6-1	TRBJ1-5	-	-	CASSARGPESNQPQHF	TGTGCCAGCAGTGCCCGGGGTCCCGAGAGCAATCAGCCCCAGCATTTT
TRBV19	TRBJ1-5	-	-	CASSISGNQPQHF	TGTGCCAGTAGTATATCCGGGAATCAGCCCCAGCATTTT
TRBV9	TRBJ1-3	-	-	CASSVKAGHSGNTIYF	TGTGCCAGCAGCGTAAAGGCAGGCCACTCTGGAAACACCATATATTTT
TRBV27	TRBJ1-5	-	-	CASSLSGDRPSNQPQHF	TGTGCCAGCAGTTTATCCGGCGACAGGCCAAGCAATCAGCCCCAGCATTTT
TRBV18	TRBJ1-4	-	-	CASSHMRQATNEKLLF	TGTGCCAGCTCCCACATGCGACAGGCAACTAATGAAAAACTGCTTTTT
TRBV5-1	TRBJ2-7	-	TRBD1	CASSSTGTASYEQYF	TGCGCCAGCAGCTCGACTGGGACAGCCTCCTACGAGCAGTACTTC
TRBV6-1	TRBJ2-2	-	TRBD1	CASSESQGWTGELFF	TGTGCCAGCAGTGAGTCACAGGGGTGGACCGGGGAGCTGTTTTTT
TRBV7-2	TRBJ2-5	-	-	CASSLNRGGLETQYF	TGTGCCAGCAGCCTCAATAGGGGGGGTCTAGAGACCCAGTACTTC
TRBV28	TRBJ1-4	once	-	CASSLRHLTEKLFF	TGTGCCAGCAGTTTAAGACATCTTACTGAAAAACTGTTTTTT
TRBV5-6	TRBJ2-4	-	-	CASSWAGGKNIQYF	TGTGCCAGCAGCTGGGCTGGAGGCAAAAACATTCAGTACTTC
TRBV7-2	TRBJ2-3	-	-	CASSFPGPSTDTQYF	TGTGCCAGCAGCTTCCCCGGTCCTAGCACAGATACGCAGTATTTT
TRBV30	TRBJ2-6	-	-	CAWKGHWSGANVLTF	TGTGCCTGGAAGGGACATTGGTCTGGGGCCAACGTCCTGACTTTC
TRBV28	TRBJ2-1	-	-	CVTEGSYNEQFF	TGTGTAACCGAGGGCTCCTACAATGAGCAGTTCTTC
TRBV7-9	TRBJ2-1	once	-	CASSLRVAGSYNEQFF	TGTGCCAGCAGCTTAAGGGTTGCGGGGTCCTACAATGAGCAGTTCTTC
TRBV19	TRBJ1-2	-	-	CASTPGGSYGYTF	TGTGCCAGTACCCCTGGGGGGTCGTATGGCTACACCTTC
TRBV9	TRBJ2-7	-	TRBD1	CASSAGTGGEQYF	TGTGCCAGCAGCGCCGGGACAGGGGGGGAGCAGTACTTC
TRBV6-5	TRBJ2-4	-	-	CASSQRIQYF	TGTGCCAGCAGTCAGCGGATTCAGTACTTC
TRBV5-4	TRBJ2-2	-	TRBD2	CASSPSGSEGELFF	TGTGCCAGCAGCCCTAGCGGGAGTGAGGGGGAGCTGTTTTTT
TRBV7-9	TRBJ2-2	few	TRBD1	CASSYFGQDTGELFF	TGTGCCAGCAGCTATTTCGGACAGGACACCGGGGAGCTGTTTTTT
TRBV28	TRBJ1-6	-	-	CASRLSATNNSPLHF	TGTGCCAGCAGATTAAGCGCTACTAATAATTCACCCCTCCACTTT
TRBV19	TRBJ2-7	few	TRBD2	CASSFSGTSGYEQYF	TGTGCCAGTAGTTTCTCCGGGACTAGCGGCTACGAGCAGTACTTC
TRBV11-3	TRBJ2-1	-	TRBD2	CASSLAGGQYNEQFF	TGTGCCAGCAGCTTAGCGGGAGGGCAGTACAATGAGCAGTTCTTC
TRBV5-4	TRBJ2-2	-	TRBD2	CASSNPGLAGESGELFF	TGTGCCAGCAGCAACCCGGGACTAGCGGGAGAGTCCGGGGAGCTGTTTTTT
TRBV29-1	TRBJ2-1	few	-	CSVYGSGYNEQFF	TGCAGCGTTTACGGGTCTGGGTACAATGAGCAGTTCTTC
TRBV13	TRBJ2-1	-	-	CASSFGSDDYNEQFF	TGTGCCAGCAGCTTCGGCAGCGACGATTACAATGAGCAGTTCTTC
TRBV2	TRBJ2-2	-	-	CASTNQGANTGELFF	TGTGCCAGCACCAACCAGGGCGCGAACACCGGGGAGCTGTTTTTT
TRBV10-2	TRBJ2-3	-	TRBD2	CASSESLAGYTDTQYF	TGCGCCAGCAGTGAGAGTCTAGCGGGCTACACAGATACGCAGTATTTT
TRBV6-1	TRBJ1-5	-	-	CASSELGQQPQHF	TGTGCCAGCAGTGAGTTAGGACAACAGCCCCAGCATTTT
TRBV27	TRBJ2-2	-	-	CASRSAGELFF	TGTGCCAGCAGGTCTGCCGGGGAGCTGTTTTTT
TRBV7-8	TRBJ1-5	once	-	CASSPPRGGNQPQHF	TGTGCCAGCAGCCCTCCTCGGGGGGGGAATCAGCCCCAGCATTTT
TRBV27	TRBJ2-1	once	TRBD2	CASSSRWGRTSSYNEQFF	TGTGCCAGCAGTTCCCGCTGGGGTCGGACTAGCTCCTACAATGAGCAGTTCTTC
TRBV7-9	TRBJ1-1	-	TRBD1	CASSPTGSGNTEAFF	TGTGCCAGCAGCCCGACAGGGAGTGGCAACACTGAAGCTTTCTTT
TRBV11-2	TRBJ2-2	-	-	CASSLDQPGTGELFF	TGTGCCAGCAGCTTAGATCAGCCGGGCACCGGGGAGCTGTTTTTT
TRBV28	TRBJ2-3	-	TRBD1	CASTRDRGGTDTQYF	TGTGCCAGCACCCGGGACAGGGGAGGGACAGATACGCAGTATTTT
TRBV9	TRBJ2-7	-	TRBD2	CASSPGTSATYEQYF	TGTGCCAGCAGCCCCGGGACTAGCGCAACCTACGAGCAGTACTTC